Listed here is a single TCR beta chain. The data originate from a study of T cell responses to AZD1222 COVID-19 vaccine. The protocol was immunoSEQ multiplex PCR, while the TCRdb copy is restricted to in-frame clones and leaves out a portion. The table has about 120,000 clones, around 90% seen once; the top ten hold 4% to 5%. The sample here was peripheral blood, taken 28 days after the second dose of the MenACWY control vaccine. This sequence originates from an adult who received the MenACWY meningococcal vaccine as a control.

The CDR3 DNA reads as TGCAGCGTTGAACCACAAGGACAGGGGGTTACTGAAGCTTTCTTT. Translated, it gives CSVEPQGQGVTEAFF. The gene calls are TRBV29-1 and TRBJ1-1; TRBD1 agrees at 10 bases. Germline CDR1 SQVTM, CDR2 ANQGSEA. V lost 2 bases to trimming and J lost 5 bases; unmatched junction nucleotides: 8. This CDR3 is built from 15 residues.